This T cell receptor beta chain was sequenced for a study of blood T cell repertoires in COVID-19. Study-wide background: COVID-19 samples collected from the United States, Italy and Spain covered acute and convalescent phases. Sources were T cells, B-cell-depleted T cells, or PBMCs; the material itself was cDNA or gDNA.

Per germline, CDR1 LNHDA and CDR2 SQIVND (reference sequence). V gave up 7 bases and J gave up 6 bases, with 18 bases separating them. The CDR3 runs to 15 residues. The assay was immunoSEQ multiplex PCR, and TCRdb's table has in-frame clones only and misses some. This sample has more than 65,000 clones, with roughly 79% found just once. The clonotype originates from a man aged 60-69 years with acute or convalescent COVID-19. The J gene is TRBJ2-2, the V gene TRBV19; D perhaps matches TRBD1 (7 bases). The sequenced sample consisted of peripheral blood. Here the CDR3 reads CASTLAGGFAGELFF. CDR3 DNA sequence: TGTGCCAGTACCCTCGCAGGGGGGTTCGCCGGGGAGCTGTTTTTT.